This T cell receptor beta chain emerged from a study of graft-versus-host responses after intestinal transplantation. Assay: immunoSEQ multiplex PCR; the TCRdb copy retains only in-frame clones and omits some. This repertoire shows 5,500 to 8,500 clones, approximately 24% found once; its top ten account for about 4.2%. Post-reaction, proliferating CD3+CD4+ and CD3+CD8+ responders (CFSE-low) were sorted. J lost 7 bases, V lost 0 bases, and 0 bases had no gene match. This CDR3 has 15 residues. The germline CDR1 and CDR2 sequences are MNHNY and SVGAGI (reference sequence). This chain connects TRBV6-6 to TRBJ1-6; 10 nucleotides line up with TRBD1. This TCR derives from a human patient who received an intestinal transplant. The specimen was alloreactive CD4+ T cells from a mixed lymphocyte reaction culture, collected before intestinal transplant. This sample's subset: CFSE-low proliferating T cells sorted from roughly 6-day pre-transplant mixed lymphocyte reaction (GvH or HvG direction). The CDR3 DNA is TGTGCCAGCAGTTACTCGGGACAGGGGAATTCACCCCTCCACTTT. This sequence encodes CASSYSGQGNSPLHF.